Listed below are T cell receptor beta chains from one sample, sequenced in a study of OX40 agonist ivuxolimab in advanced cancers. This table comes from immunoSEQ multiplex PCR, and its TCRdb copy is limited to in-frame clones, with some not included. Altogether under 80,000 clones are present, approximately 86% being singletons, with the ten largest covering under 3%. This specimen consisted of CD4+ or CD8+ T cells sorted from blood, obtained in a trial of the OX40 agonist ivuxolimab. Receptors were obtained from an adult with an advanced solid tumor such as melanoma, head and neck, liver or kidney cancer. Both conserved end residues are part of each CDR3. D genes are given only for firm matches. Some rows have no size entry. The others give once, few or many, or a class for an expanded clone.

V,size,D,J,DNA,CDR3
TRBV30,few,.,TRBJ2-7,TGTGCCTGGAGTATCAGCTTGCTGGAAGTTCAGTACTTC,CAWSISLLEVQYF
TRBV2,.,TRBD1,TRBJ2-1,TGTGCCAGCAGTCCCCTGGGAGGACAGGGTCTGGCTGAGCAGTTCTTC,CASSPLGGQGLAEQFF
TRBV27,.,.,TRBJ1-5,TGTGCCAGCAGACACGGGACACATAATCAGCCCCAGCATTTT,CASRHGTHNQPQHF
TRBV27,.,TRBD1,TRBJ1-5,TGTGCCAGCAGTGTACAGGGGGCCGGTGGTCAGCCCCAGCATTTT,CASSVQGAGGQPQHF
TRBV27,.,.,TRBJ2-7,TGTGCCAGCAGTCACCGGGACTCCTCCTACGAGCAGTACTTC,CASSHRDSSYEQYF
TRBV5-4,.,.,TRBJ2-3,TGTGCCAGCAGCCCCTCTTCTGGGGGGAACACAGATACGCAGTATTTT,CASSPSSGGNTDTQYF
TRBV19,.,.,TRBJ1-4,TGTGCCAGTAGTATAGTTGGAGGGGAGAGAGAAAAACTGTTTTTT,CASSIVGGEREKLFF
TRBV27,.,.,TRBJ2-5,TGTGCCAGCAGTTTATCGGGGGAGACTCAGTACTTC,CASSLSGETQYF
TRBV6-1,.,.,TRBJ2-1,TGTGCCAGCAGTGAACCATCAAATAGCGGCAGTGAGCAGTTCTTC,CASSEPSNSGSEQFF
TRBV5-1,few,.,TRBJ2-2,TGCGCCAGCAGCCCGGGGTTCACCGGGGAGCTGTTTTTT,CASSPGFTGELFF
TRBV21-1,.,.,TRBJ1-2,TGTGCCAGCAGCAACGGCCGGACAGGGGGCGATGGCTACACCTTC,CASSNGRTGGDGYTF
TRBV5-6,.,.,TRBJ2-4,TGTGCCAGCAGCTTGGTTAGTGCCAAAAACATTCAGTACTTC,CASSLVSAKNIQYF
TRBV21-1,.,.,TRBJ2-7,TGTGCCAGCAGCAAAGTCAGGGGGGGGCCCTTCGAGCAGTACTTC,CASSKVRGGPFEQYF
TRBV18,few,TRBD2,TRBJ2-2,TGTGCCAGCTCACCAGGCAGGGAGGGCACCGGGGAGCTGTTTTTT,CASSPGREGTGELFF
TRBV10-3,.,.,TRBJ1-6,TGTGCCACCAGGATGGGTCCATATAATTCACCCCTCCACTTT,CATRMGPYNSPLHF
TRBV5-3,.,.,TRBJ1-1,TGTGCCAGCAGCTTCTGGGGTGTAGAAACTGAAGCTTTCTTT,CASSFWGVETEAFF
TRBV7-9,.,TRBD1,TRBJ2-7,TGTGCCAGCAGCACCGGGACAGGGGAAACCTACGAGCAGTACTTC,CASSTGTGETYEQYF
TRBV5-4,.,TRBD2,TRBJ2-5,TGTGCCAGCAGCCCTCGACTAGCGGGGGGGCAAGAGACCCAGTACTTC,CASSPRLAGGQETQYF
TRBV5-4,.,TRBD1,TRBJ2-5,TGTGCCAGCAGCCTGGATGGGACAGAAGAGACCCAGTACTTC,CASSLDGTEETQYF
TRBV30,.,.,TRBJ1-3,TGTGCCGGCTTGTCGGGACCGCTATCTGGAAACACCATATATTTT,CAGLSGPLSGNTIYF
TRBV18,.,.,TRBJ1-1,TGTGCCAGCTCCGGGACGGGACGGGACACTGAAGCTTTCTTT,CASSGTGRDTEAFF
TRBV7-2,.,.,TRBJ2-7,TGTGCCAGCAGCTTAGTAGCCTACGAGCAGTACTTC,CASSLVAYEQYF
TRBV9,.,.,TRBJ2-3,TGTGCCAGCAGCGTTATCACAGATACGCAGTATTTT,CASSVITDTQYF
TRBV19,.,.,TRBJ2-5,TGTGCCAGTAGTAGAGGGGGAGGTACCACAACACAGGGGACCCAGTACTTC,CASSRGGGTTTQGTQYF
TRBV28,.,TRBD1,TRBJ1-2,TGTGCCAGCAGTTCCTCCGGGACAGGGGGCTATGGCTACACCTTC,CASSSSGTGGYGYTF
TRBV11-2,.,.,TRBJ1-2,TGTGCCAGCAGCTTAGAAGGGGACGGCTACACCTTC,CASSLEGDGYTF
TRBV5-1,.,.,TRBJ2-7,TGCGCCAGCAGCCGAGACTTCTCCTCCTACGAGCAGTACTTC,CASSRDFSSYEQYF
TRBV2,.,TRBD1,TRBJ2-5,TGTGCCAGCAGGGTCCGACAGGGGGGAAGAGGAGAGACCCAGTACTTC,CASRVRQGGRGETQYF
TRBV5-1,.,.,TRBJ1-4,TGTGCCAGCAGCTTGGGGGGCAACCTGGAACTGTTTTTT,CASSLGGNLELFF